This TCR beta chain was found in a study of blood T cell repertoires in COVID-19 (dated by TCRdb to 2018 to 2021). For the study in its entirety: Samples covering the acute and convalescent phases of COVID-19 were provided by collaborators in the United States, Italy and Spain. The prospective study material was composed of cDNA or gDNA derived from T cells, B-cell-depleted T cells, or PBMCs. Subjects who had been exposed to COVID-19, were actively infected with it, or had recovered from it provided the deeply sampled blood TCRbeta repertoires that made up the dataset. The repertoires were released in a freely available public database intended as a resource for research on the immune response to SARS-CoV-2. The samples were drawn from two sources: the first 160 participants of the ongoing ImmuneRACE study, and approximately 1,300 subjects contributed by 6 global collaborators. A de-identified subject ID, COVID-19 status, age in years and sex were almost always included in the sample metadata. Where available, HLA class I and class II types were obtained from metadata supplied by the sample provider rather than from assay-based typing.

The immunoSEQ Assay, a bias-controlled multiplex PCR, was used to amplify TCRbeta CDR3 regions from genomic DNA. The source study handled its data this way. The number of nucleated cells in each sample was estimated from the amplification of reference gene primers within the assay. Sequence reads were collapsed and filtered to measure the absolute abundance of every unique TCRbeta CDR3 rearrangement. Productive Simpson clonality was computed per sample as the square root of Simpson's diversity index over productive rearrangements. TCRdb stores this immuneACCESS table with in-frame sequences only. Part of the clones is absent; in the studies checked, under half of the shortfall reflects unresolved V genes, and no reason is known for the rest. That table furnishes V, J and clone size, whereas the DNA furnished D and trimming. The sample table records about 270,000 clones; around 91% of these occur just once. The ten largest clonotypes hold around 2% of the sample.

CDR1 and CDR2 were assigned from the germline V gene (reference sequence) as SGHNT and YYREEE. V loses 4 bases, J loses 0 bases, and the germline ends lie 14 bases apart. From cysteine to phenylalanine, the CDR3 is 15 amino acids long. The CDR3 DNA has 45 bases and is translated from base 1. In the prospective study, participants were roughly 18 to 89 years old, resided in 20 to 30 geographic areas of the United States, and were enrolled through a virtual design. In the prospective study, participants were assigned to cohorts based on the clinical history participants reported in a screening survey and a study questionnaire. For ImmuneRACE Cohort 3, a participant was defined as recovered based on two consecutive negative NP/OP PCR tests, clearance by a healthcare professional, or resolution of symptoms. In the prospective study, mobile phlebotomists collected whole blood, serum and a nasopharyngeal or oropharyngeal swab from each participant. Over an approximately 2-month period, participants in the prospective study had the option of providing additional blood draws and questionnaires. Blood samples from the prospective study were shipped frozen or at room temperature prior to DNA extraction.

Paper-wide results and their limitations: How much clinical and demographic metadata was included differed by source and by participant, and the metadata was provided uncurated.

Comment on this clone: No cognate antigen has been identified for it. No base quality values were provided; no much bigger clone lies one nucleotide off.

This receptor chain uses TRBV5-4 and TRBJ2-7; too little of a D gene remains to name it. The sequence came from a young woman who had recovered from COVID-19. Sequenced input: PBMCs or T cells enriched from blood (not recorded which). The sequenced DNA is TGTGCCAGCAGCCTTAACGCAGGTTCCTCCTACGAGCAGTACTTC. The resulting protein is CASSLNAGSSYEQYF.